This TCR beta chain originates from a study of shared T cell receptors in the human thymus. The CDR3 has 18 residues. The germline V gene encodes CDR1 LNHDA and CDR2 SQIVND (reference sequence). V lost 3 bases and J lost 0; bases outside the gene matches: 5. The assay was immunoSEQ multiplex PCR, and TCRdb's table has in-frame clones only and misses some. The sample holds about 610,000 clones, approximately 88% seen once. These same data were also listed under a study on human thymus T cells.

This TCR was recovered from a boy under two years old with a congenital heart defect. Sequenced material: thymocytes. The chain employs TRBV19 and TRBJ2-6, with 10 bases identical to TRBD1. The CDR3 bases are TGTGCCAGTAGTATGGACAGGGGGGTTCCCTCTGGGGCCAACGTCCTGACTTTC. Translated, it gives CASSMDRGVPSGANVLTF.